The rows below give T cell receptor beta chains drawn from one sample of a study of regulatory T cells in long-lasting Graves disease. TCRdb reanalysed the multiplex PCR reads using MiXCR and keeps one entry per CDR3 protein. The sample shows hundreds of thousands of distinct CDR3 sequences, about 30% of them seen only once. Sequencing was performed on peripheral blood mononuclear cells (PBMCs), taken when the disease was refractory, from a patient treated with antithyroid drugs. The source is a female donor with Graves disease. CDR3s include the opening cysteine and the closing phenylalanine or tryptophan. D genes are given only for firm matches. Expanded clones get a size class; other rows say once, few or many, or leave the size out.

clone_size: few; v_call: TRBV27; j_call: TRBJ2-6; d_call: NA; cdr3_aa: CASSLRSSSGANVLTF; cdr3_nt: TGTGCCAGCAGTTTAAGGTCCAGCTCTGGGGCCAACGTCCTGACTTTC
clone_size: NA; v_call: TRBV30; j_call: TRBJ2-2; d_call: NA; cdr3_aa: CATHNTGELFF; cdr3_nt: TGTGCCACCCATAACACCGGGGAGCTGTTTTTT
clone_size: NA; v_call: TRBV27; j_call: TRBJ2-7; d_call: NA; cdr3_aa: CASSLDQRRGCEQYF; cdr3_nt: TGTGCCAGCAGTTTAGACCAAAGGCGCGGCTGCGAGCAGTACTTC
clone_size: NA; v_call: TRBV6-4; j_call: TRBJ2-2; d_call: NA; cdr3_aa: CASGQGGNTGELFF; cdr3_nt: TGTGCCAGCGGCCAGGGGGGTAACACCGGGGAGCTGTTTTTT
clone_size: NA; v_call: TRBV7-9; j_call: TRBJ2-7; d_call: TRBD1; cdr3_aa: CASSLGQREQYF; cdr3_nt: TGTGCCAGCAGCTTGGGACAGCGAGAGCAGTACTTC
clone_size: few; v_call: TRBV6-1; j_call: TRBJ1-6; d_call: NA; cdr3_aa: CASSEGRGIGSPLHF; cdr3_nt: TGTGCCAGCAGTGAAGGCCGGGGGATAGGGTCACCCCTCCACTTT
clone_size: NA; v_call: TRBV25-1; j_call: TRBJ2-6; d_call: NA; cdr3_aa: CASSGPPWANVLTF; cdr3_nt: TGTGCCAGCAGTGGACCGCCCTGGGCCAACGTCCTGACTTTC
clone_size: NA; v_call: TRBV7-9; j_call: TRBJ1-1; d_call: NA; cdr3_aa: CASSFLLNTRAEAFF; cdr3_nt: TGTGCCAGCAGCTTTCTACTTAACACCAGAGCTGAAGCTTTCTTT
clone_size: few; v_call: TRBV2; j_call: TRBJ2-2; d_call: TRBD2; cdr3_aa: CASSERTSSNTGELFF; cdr3_nt: TGTGCCAGCAGCGAGCGGACTAGTTCGAACACCGGGGAGCTGTTTTTT
clone_size: many; v_call: TRBV6-5; j_call: TRBJ1-4; d_call: NA; cdr3_aa: CASSYATGFRLFF; cdr3_nt: TGTGCCAGCAGTTACGCAACAGGGTTTCGGCTGTTTTTT
clone_size: once; v_call: TRBV19; j_call: TRBJ2-1; d_call: TRBD2; cdr3_aa: CASSVLAGVGVEQFF; cdr3_nt: TGTGCCAGTAGTGTACTAGCGGGAGTGGGGGTTGAGCAGTTCTTC
clone_size: NA; v_call: TRBV18; j_call: TRBJ1-1; d_call: TRBD1; cdr3_aa: CASYPKDRGSNTEAFF; cdr3_nt: TGTGCCAGCTACCCGAAGGACAGGGGGTCGAACACTGAAGCTTTCTTT
clone_size: few; v_call: TRBV19; j_call: TRBJ2-2; d_call: TRBD1; cdr3_aa: CASTETGGFGELFF; cdr3_nt: TGTGCCAGTACTGAGACAGGGGGCTTCGGGGAGCTGTTTTTT
clone_size: NA; v_call: TRBV15; j_call: TRBJ1-4; d_call: NA; cdr3_aa: CATSRLQGNNEKLFF; cdr3_nt: TGTGCCACCAGCAGATTACAGGGAAATAATGAAAAACTGTTTTTT
clone_size: NA; v_call: TRBV9; j_call: TRBJ2-2; d_call: TRBD2; cdr3_aa: CASSARRLARTTGELFF; cdr3_nt: TGTGCCAGCAGCGCCCGACGACTAGCTCGGACCACCGGGGAGCTGTTTTTT
clone_size: NA; v_call: TRBV7-9; j_call: TRBJ1-2; d_call: TRBD1; cdr3_aa: CASRRTGPYGYTF; cdr3_nt: TGTGCCAGCAGACGGACAGGCCCTTATGGCTACACCTTC
clone_size: NA; v_call: TRBV11-2; j_call: TRBJ1-1; d_call: NA; cdr3_aa: CASSSPLREATEAFF; cdr3_nt: TGTGCCAGCAGCTCCCCATTGAGGGAGGCCACTGAAGCTTTCTTT
clone_size: many; v_call: TRBV28; j_call: TRBJ1-5; d_call: NA; cdr3_aa: CASSSHSGPSNQPQHF; cdr3_nt: TGTGCCAGCAGTTCACATTCGGGACCGAGTAATCAGCCCCAGCATTTT
clone_size: NA; v_call: TRBV9; j_call: TRBJ1-1; d_call: NA; cdr3_aa: CASSVAVGVFENTEAFF; cdr3_nt: TGTGCCAGCAGCGTAGCTGTAGGGGTGTTCGAAAACACTGAAGCTTTCTTT
clone_size: NA; v_call: TRBV18; j_call: TRBJ2-7; d_call: NA; cdr3_aa: CASSAVSSYEQYF; cdr3_nt: TGTGCCAGCTCTGCGGTTAGCTCCTACGAGCAGTACTTC
clone_size: NA; v_call: TRBV5-5; j_call: TRBJ2-1; d_call: TRBD2; cdr3_aa: CASSLVGRSNEQFF; cdr3_nt: TGTGCCAGCAGCTTGGTCGGGAGGTCCAATGAGCAGTTCTTC
clone_size: NA; v_call: TRBV13; j_call: TRBJ1-4; d_call: NA; cdr3_aa: CASSQYAEATNEKLFF; cdr3_nt: TGTGCCAGCAGCCAGTACGCCGAGGCAACTAATGAAAAACTGTTTTTT
clone_size: many; v_call: TRBV27; j_call: TRBJ2-7; d_call: NA; cdr3_aa: CASSLSVKGSYEQYF; cdr3_nt: TGTGCCAGCAGTTTATCGGTTAAGGGCTCCTACGAGCAGTACTTC
clone_size: NA; v_call: TRBV7-9; j_call: TRBJ2-1; d_call: TRBD1; cdr3_aa: CASSLGQGFNEQFF; cdr3_nt: TGTGCCAGCAGCCTGGGACAGGGGTTCAATGAGCAGTTCTTC
clone_size: few; v_call: TRBV6-2/TRBV6-3; j_call: TRBJ2-7; d_call: TRBD2; cdr3_aa: CASFTGLAAYEQYF; cdr3_nt: TGTGCCAGCTTCACGGGACTAGCGGCTTACGAGCAGTACTTC
clone_size: NA; v_call: TRBV28; j_call: TRBJ2-3; d_call: NA; cdr3_aa: CASSYRGPSTDTQYF; cdr3_nt: TGTGCCAGCAGTTACCGCGGGCCGAGCACAGATACGCAGTATTTT
clone_size: many; v_call: TRBV10-3; j_call: TRBJ2-5; d_call: TRBD2; cdr3_aa: CAISEGASGETQYF; cdr3_nt: TGTGCCATCAGTGAAGGTGCTAGCGGGGAGACCCAGTACTTC
clone_size: few; v_call: TRBV12-3/TRBV12-4; j_call: TRBJ2-1; d_call: TRBD2; cdr3_aa: CASSSSGTYNEQFF; cdr3_nt: TGTGCCAGCAGTTCTAGCGGTACCTACAATGAGCAGTTCTTC
clone_size: NA; v_call: TRBV6-1; j_call: TRBJ2-6; d_call: NA; cdr3_aa: CASSTLRISGANVLTF; cdr3_nt: TGTGCCAGCAGCACTCTCCGAATCTCTGGGGCCAACGTCCTGACTTTC
clone_size: NA; v_call: TRBV9; j_call: TRBJ1-1; d_call: NA; cdr3_aa: CASSVGWATEAFF; cdr3_nt: TGTGCCAGCAGCGTAGGGTGGGCCACTGAAGCTTTCTTT